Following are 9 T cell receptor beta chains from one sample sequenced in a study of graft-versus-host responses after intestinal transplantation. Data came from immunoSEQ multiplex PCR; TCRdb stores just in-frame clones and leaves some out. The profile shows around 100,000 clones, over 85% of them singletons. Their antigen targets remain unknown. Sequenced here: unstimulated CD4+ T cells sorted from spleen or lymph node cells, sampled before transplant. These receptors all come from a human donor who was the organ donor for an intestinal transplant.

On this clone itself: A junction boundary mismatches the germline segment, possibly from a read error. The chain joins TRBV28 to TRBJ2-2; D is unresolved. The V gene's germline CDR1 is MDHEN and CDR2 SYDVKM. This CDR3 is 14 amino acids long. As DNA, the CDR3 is TGTGCCAGCAGCTTATCTGGCAACACCGGGGAGCTGTTTTTT. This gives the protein CASSLSGNTGELFF.

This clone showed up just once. In DNA, the CDR3 is TGTGCCATCAAGCCGAGGAAGGAGGACAAAAACATTCAGTACTTC. This encodes CAIKPRKEDKNIQYF. The chain is built from TRBV10-3 and TRBJ2-4, with D tentatively TRBD2 (5 bases). Trimming stripped 7 bases from V and 3 bases from J, with 16 bases between. Per the germline V gene, CDR1 is ENHRY and CDR2 is SYGVKD. The CDR3 spans 15 residues.

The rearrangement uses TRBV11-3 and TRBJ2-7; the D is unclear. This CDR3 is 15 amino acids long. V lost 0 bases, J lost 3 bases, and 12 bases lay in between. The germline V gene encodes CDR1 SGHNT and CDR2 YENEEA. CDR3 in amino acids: CASSLDFWDLYEQYF. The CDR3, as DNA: TGTGCCAGCAGCTTAGATTTTTGGGATCTCTACGAGCAGTACTTC.

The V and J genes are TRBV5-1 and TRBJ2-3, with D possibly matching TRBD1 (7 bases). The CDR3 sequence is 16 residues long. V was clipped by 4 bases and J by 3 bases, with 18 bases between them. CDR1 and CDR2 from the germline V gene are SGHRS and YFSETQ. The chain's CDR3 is CASSPQGGSITDTQYF. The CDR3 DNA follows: TGCGCCAGCAGCCCTCAGGGGGGCTCTATTACAGATACGCAGTATTTT.

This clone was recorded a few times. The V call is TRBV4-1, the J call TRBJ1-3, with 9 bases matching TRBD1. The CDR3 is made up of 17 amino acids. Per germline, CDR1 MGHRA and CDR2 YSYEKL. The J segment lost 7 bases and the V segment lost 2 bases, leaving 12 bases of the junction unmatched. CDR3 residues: CASSQQEGTGSRNTIYF. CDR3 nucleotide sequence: TGCGCCAGCAGCCAACAGGAAGGGACAGGGTCGAGGAACACCATATATTTT.

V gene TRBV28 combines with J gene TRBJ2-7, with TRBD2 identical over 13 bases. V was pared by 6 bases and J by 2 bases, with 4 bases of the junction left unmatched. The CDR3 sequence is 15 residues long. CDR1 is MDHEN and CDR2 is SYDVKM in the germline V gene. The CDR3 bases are TGTGCCAGCAGCCTAACTAGCGGGAGGGCCTACGAGCAGTACTTC. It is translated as CASSLTSGRAYEQYF.

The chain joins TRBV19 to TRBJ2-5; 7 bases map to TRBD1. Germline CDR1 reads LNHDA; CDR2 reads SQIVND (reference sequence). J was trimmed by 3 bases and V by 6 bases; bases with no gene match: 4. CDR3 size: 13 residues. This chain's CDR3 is CASRSTGEETQYF. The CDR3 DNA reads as TGTGCCAGTAGATCTACAGGGGAAGAGACCCAGTACTTC.

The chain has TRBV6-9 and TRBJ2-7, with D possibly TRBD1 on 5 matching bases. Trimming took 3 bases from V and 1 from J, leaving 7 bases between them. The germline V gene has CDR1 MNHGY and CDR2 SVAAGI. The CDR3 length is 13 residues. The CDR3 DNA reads TGTGCCAGCAGTTACAGGGTGTCCTACGAGCAGTACTTC. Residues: CASSYRVSYEQYF.

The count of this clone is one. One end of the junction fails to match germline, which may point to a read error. In DNA form, the CDR3 reads TGTGCCAGCAGCCTAGCAGGAGTTGAGCAGTTCTTC. Protein: CASSLAGVEQFF. The chain employs TRBV7-9 and TRBJ2-1; D is perhaps TRBD2 (5 bases). This CDR3 contains 12 residues. Germline-derived CDR1 and CDR2 are SEHNR and FQNEAQ (reference sequence). Full variable domain (missing parts from reference TRBV7-9 and TRBJ2-1): DTGVSQNPRHKITKRGQNVTFRCDPISEHNRLYWYRQTLGQGPEFLTYFQNEAQLEKSRLLSDRFSAERPKGSFSTLEIQRTEQGDSAMYLCASSLAGVEQFFGPGTRLTVL.